This T cell receptor (beta chain) was retrieved from a study of OX40 agonist ivuxolimab in advanced cancers. Study conclusions and caveats: At doses 0.1 to 3.0 mg/kg, CD4+ and CD8+ clones expanded.

Germline V gene lookup returns CDR1 MNHEY and CDR2 SMNVEV (reference sequence). The V segment lost 5 bases and the J segment 2 bases; nucleotides outside the gene matches: 9. This CDR3 spans 17 amino acids. Data came from immunoSEQ multiplex PCR; TCRdb stores just in-frame clones and leaves some out. The sample includes about 14,000 clones, 82% of them seen just once. A word on this clone: As yet, its antigen is unknown.

The sequence derives from an adult with an advanced solid tumor such as melanoma, head and neck, liver or kidney cancer. Here the sequenced sample was CD4+ or CD8+ T cells sorted from blood, taken in a trial of the OX40 agonist ivuxolimab. V is TRBV27 and J is TRBJ1-2; 12 bases map to TRBD1. This chain's CDR3 is CASSPPGTGGLNYGYTF. CDR3 sequence (DNA): TGTGCCAGCAGTCCCCCCGGGACAGGGGGCCTAAACTATGGCTACACCTTC.